The present TCR beta chain was sequenced within a study of somatic mutations in cytotoxic T cells in rheumatoid arthritis. V dropped 5 bases and J dropped 6; count of bases not matched to a gene: 9. Germline CDR1 SGDLS, CDR2 YYNGEE. This CDR3 has 15 amino acids. Sequencing was performed with immunoSEQ multiplex PCR; in TCRdb, only in-frame clones are kept and a portion is missing. The table records roughly 4,000 clones, roughly 80% of them present only once. The chain is built from TRBV9 and TRBJ1-2, with 11 bases lining up with TRBD1. The sample comprised CD8+ T cells sorted from blood. The source of this sequence is an adult with rheumatoid arthritis. CDR3 sequence (DNA): TGTGCCAGCAGTCACCCCCGGACAGGGGGCGATGGCTACACCTTC. It is translated as CASSHPRTGGDGYTF.